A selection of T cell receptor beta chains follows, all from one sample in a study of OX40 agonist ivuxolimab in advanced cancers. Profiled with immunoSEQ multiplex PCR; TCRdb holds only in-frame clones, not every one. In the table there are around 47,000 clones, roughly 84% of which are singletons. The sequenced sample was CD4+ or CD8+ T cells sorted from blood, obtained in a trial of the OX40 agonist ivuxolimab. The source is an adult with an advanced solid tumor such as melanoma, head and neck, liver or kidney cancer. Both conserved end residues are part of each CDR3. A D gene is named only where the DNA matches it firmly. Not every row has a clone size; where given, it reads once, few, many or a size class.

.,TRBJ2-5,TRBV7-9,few,TGTGCCAGCAGCCTGACCCTGGGGGAGACCCAGTACTTC,CASSLTLGETQYF
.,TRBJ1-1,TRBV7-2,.,TGTGCCAGCAGCAACTACCCCAACACTGAAGCTTTCTTT,CASSNYPNTEAFF
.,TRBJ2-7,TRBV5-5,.,TGTGCCAGCAGCTTGGCTCGGGGGACCTACGGGCAGTACTTC,CASSLARGTYGQYF
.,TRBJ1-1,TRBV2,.,TGTGCCATCTGGAGGAACACTGAAGCTTTCTTT,CAIWRNTEAFF
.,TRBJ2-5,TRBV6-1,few,TGTGCCAGCAGTGAATTGGTAGGAGGCCCCCAAGAGACCCAGTACTTC,CASSELVGGPQETQYF
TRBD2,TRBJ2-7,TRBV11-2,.,TGTGCCAGCAGCTTAGAAGCGGGAAGGTCCTACGAGCAGTACTTC,CASSLEAGRSYEQYF
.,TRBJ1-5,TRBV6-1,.,TGTGCCAGCAGTGATGATTGGACAGATCCGCCCCAGCATTTT,CASSDDWTDPPQHF
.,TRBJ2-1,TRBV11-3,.,TGTGCCAGCAGACCAGATAGGGCGGGGGAGCAGTTCTTC,CASRPDRAGEQFF
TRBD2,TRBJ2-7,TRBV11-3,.,TGTGCCAGCAGCTCTCGGACTAGCGGGAGTCCTGGGGGCTACGAGCAGTACTTC,CASSSRTSGSPGGYEQYF
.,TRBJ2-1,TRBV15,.,TGTGCCACCAGCAGAGATGGTCAAGCTTACAATGAGCAGTTCTTC,CATSRDGQAYNEQFF
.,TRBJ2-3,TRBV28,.,TGTGCCAGCAGCCAACTCTTTTACAGGGGGAGGGGCACAGATACGCAGTATTTT,CASSQLFYRGRGTDTQYF
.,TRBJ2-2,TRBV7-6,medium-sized,TGTGCCAGCAGCCGACTAACCAACACCGGGGAGCTGTTTTTT,CASSRLTNTGELFF
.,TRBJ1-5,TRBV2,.,TGTGCCAGCAGTGAAGCCAGGGACAATCAGCCCCAGCATTTT,CASSEARDNQPQHF
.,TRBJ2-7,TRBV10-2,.,TGCGCCAGTTTGGGATCCGAACTAGGAGAGCAGTACTTC,CASLGSELGEQYF
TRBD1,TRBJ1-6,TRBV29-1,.,TGCAGCGTTGATCAGGGGGGACAGTATAATTCACCCCTCCACTTT,CSVDQGGQYNSPLHF
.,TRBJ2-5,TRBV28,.,TGTGCCAGCAGCCTGGTTCTAGGGATTCAAGAGACCCAGTACTTC,CASSLVLGIQETQYF
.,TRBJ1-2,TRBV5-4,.,TGTGCCAGCAGCTACGATGCCTTACAGGGAGGCAATGGCTACACCTTC,CASSYDALQGGNGYTF
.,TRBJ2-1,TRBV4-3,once,TGCGCCAGCAGCCTTGTCAGGAATGAGCAGTTCTTC,CASSLVRNEQFF
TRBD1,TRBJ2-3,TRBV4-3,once,TGCGCCAGCAGCCAAGTTCCGGACAGGGGGACAGATACGCAGTATTTT,CASSQVPDRGTDTQYF
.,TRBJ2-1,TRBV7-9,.,TGTGCCAGCTCTTCACCCGGGGGAAACTCCTACAATGAGCAGTTCTTC,CASSSPGGNSYNEQFF
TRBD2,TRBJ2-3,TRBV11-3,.,TGTGCCAGCAGCTCTCTCGGGGTAGCGGGAGGGTTGACGCAGTATTTT,CASSSLGVAGGLTQYF
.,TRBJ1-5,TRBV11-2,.,TGTGCCAGCAGCTTAGATACAGGACTCAATCAGCCCCAGCATTTT,CASSLDTGLNQPQHF
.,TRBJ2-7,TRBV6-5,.,TGTGCCAGCAGTCCAGGGGGGGCCGAGCAGTACTTC,CASSPGGAEQYF
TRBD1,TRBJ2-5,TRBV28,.,TGTGCCAGCATTACCGGGACAGATAGACAAGAGACCCAGTACTTC,CASITGTDRQETQYF
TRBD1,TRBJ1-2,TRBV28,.,TGTGCCATCGCAGGTCAGGGGGCCGGCGGCTACACCTTC,CAIAGQGAGGYTF
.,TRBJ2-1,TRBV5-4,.,TGTGCCAGCAGTTCCCTTGTCGGTCACAATGAGCAGTTCTTC,CASSSLVGHNEQFF
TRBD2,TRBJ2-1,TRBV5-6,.,TGTGCCAGCAGCTATACTAGCGGGAGCGACAATGAGCAGTTCTTC,CASSYTSGSDNEQFF
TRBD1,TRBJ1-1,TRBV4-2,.,TGTGCCAGCAGCCAAGATCACCAGGGGGCGAACACTGAAGCTTTCTTT,CASSQDHQGANTEAFF
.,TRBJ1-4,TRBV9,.,TGTGCCAGCAGCGCAGGGGCAACTAATGAAAAACTGTTTTTT,CASSAGATNEKLFF
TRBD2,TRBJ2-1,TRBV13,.,TGTGCCAGCAGCCCCGGGGGGATACTCAACAATGAGCAGTTCTTC,CASSPGGILNNEQFF
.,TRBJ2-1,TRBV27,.,TGTGCCAGCAGAGATCCCGGATACAATGAGCAGTTCTTC,CASRDPGYNEQFF
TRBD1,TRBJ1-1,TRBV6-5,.,TGTGCCAGCAGAGAGACAGGGGCGAACACTGAAGCTTTCTTT,CASRETGANTEAFF
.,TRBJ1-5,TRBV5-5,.,TGTGCCAGCAGCGAACGGACAGTCAATCAGCCCCAGCATTTT,CASSERTVNQPQHF
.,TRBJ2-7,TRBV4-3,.,TGCGCCAGCAGCCAAGATTGGGGGGAGATTTCAACCTACGAGCAGTACTTC,CASSQDWGEISTYEQYF
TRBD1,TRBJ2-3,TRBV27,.,TGTGCCAGCAGCGCTGGACAGGGTGGCACAGATACGCAGTATTTT,CASSAGQGGTDTQYF
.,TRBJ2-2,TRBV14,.,TGTGCCAGCAGCCAAGATTTCGACACCACCGGGGAGCTGTTTTTT,CASSQDFDTTGELFF
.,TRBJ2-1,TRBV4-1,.,TGCGCCAGCAGCCAAGATGTAGCTAGCATCGAGCAGTTCTTC,CASSQDVASIEQFF
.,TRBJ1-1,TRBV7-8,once,TGTGCCAGCAGCTCGGGGGGGAGGAACACTGAAGCTTTCTTT,CASSSGGRNTEAFF
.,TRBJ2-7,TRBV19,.,TGTGCCAGTAGTCACCCTGGGGGAGAGCAGTACTTC,CASSHPGGEQYF
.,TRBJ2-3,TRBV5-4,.,TGTGCCAGCGGGGGGAGGACAGATACGCAGTATTTT,CASGGRTDTQYF
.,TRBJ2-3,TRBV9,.,TGTGCCAGCAGCGTAGGAGGGATCGCAGATACGCAGTATTTT,CASSVGGIADTQYF
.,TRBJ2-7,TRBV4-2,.,TGTGCCAGCAGCCAAGATCGGACGGGGGCATACGAGCAGTACTTC,CASSQDRTGAYEQYF
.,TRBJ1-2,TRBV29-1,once,TGCAGCGTTGCCGACAGCTATGGCTACACCTTC,CSVADSYGYTF
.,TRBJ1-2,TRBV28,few,TGTGCCAGCAGCACAGTCGATGGCTACACCTTC,CASSTVDGYTF
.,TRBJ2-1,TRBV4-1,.,TGCGCCAGCAGCCTGGTAGGTACGGCCAATGAGCAGTTCTTC,CASSLVGTANEQFF
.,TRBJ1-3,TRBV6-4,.,TGTGCCAGCAGTGATTCTCCGAGCTCTGGAAACACCATATATTTT,CASSDSPSSGNTIYF
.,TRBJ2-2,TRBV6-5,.,TGTGCCAGCAAGGGAGGTCAGGGGAACACCGGGGAGCTGTTTTTT,CASKGGQGNTGELFF
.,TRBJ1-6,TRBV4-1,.,TGCGCCAGCAGCCAAGAGGCGCAGGATAATTCACCCCTCCACTTT,CASSQEAQDNSPLHF
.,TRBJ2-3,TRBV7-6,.,TGTGCCAGCAGCTTAGCGGGAGGATGGACAGATACGCAGTATTTT,CASSLAGGWTDTQYF
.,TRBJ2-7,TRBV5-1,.,TGCGCCAGCAGGCTATCCTCCTACGAGCAGTACTTC,CASRLSSYEQYF
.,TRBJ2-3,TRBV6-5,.,TGTGCCAGCAGTTACTCGAGGGGCGCCACAGATACGCAGTATTTT,CASSYSRGATDTQYF
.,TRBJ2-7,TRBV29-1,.,TGCAGCGTTGGGGGGCAGGGGTACGAGCAGTACTTC,CSVGGQGYEQYF
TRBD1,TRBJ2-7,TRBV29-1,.,TGCAGCGTTGAAGAGGCTGGACAGGCCTACTACGAGCAGTACTTC,CSVEEAGQAYYEQYF
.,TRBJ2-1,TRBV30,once,TGTGCCTGGAGTGGTAGCAGCTCCTACAATGAGCAGTTCTTC,CAWSGSSSYNEQFF